What follows are 25 T cell receptor beta chains derived from one specimen sequenced in a study of cytomegalovirus exposure and HLA in healthy donors. 60 Vbeta and 13 Jbeta primers were used in PCR. The assay was immunoSEQ multiplex PCR, and TCRdb's table has in-frame clones only and misses some. The table shows roughly 120,000 clones, with 9.5% occurring only once. The sample taken for sequencing was PBMCs. Source of these receptors: a young man in good health and CMV-seronegative.

This clone was seen more than once but under ten times. The CDR3 DNA is TGTGCCAGCAGCTCCCCGGGACAGGGGGTAATCGAGCAGTACTTC. Translated: CASSSPGQGVIEQYF. J is TRBJ2-7 and V is TRBV7-9; 11 bases agree with TRBD1. Per germline, CDR1 SEHNR and CDR2 FQNEAQ (reference sequence). The CDR3 contains 15 residues. Trimming took 4 bases from V and 6 from J; bases not matched to a gene: 8.

The sample holds a few counts of this clone. V and J are TRBV30 and TRBJ1-1, with no clear D. This CDR3 has 12 residues. Germline V CDR1 and CDR2: GTSNPN, SVGIG (reference sequence). V lost 2 bases to trimming and J lost 4 bases, with 8 bases between them. CDR3 sequence (DNA): TGTGCCTGGAGTATCCTAATCACTGAAGCTTTCTTT. Residues: CAWSILITEAFF.

Comments on this clone: The CDR3 ends on some other residue instead of the conserved phenylalanine or tryptophan, so this is likely a read error. The DNA is omitted, as the CDR3 cannot be located on it reliably, and the CDR3 follows TCRdb's listing. The chain carries TRBV30 and TRBJ1-1; the tabulated D call, TRBD1, remains unverified against the DNA. Germline assignment: CDR1 GTSNPN and CDR2 SVGIG (reference sequence). The CDR3 is 15 residues long, ends included. The CDR3 region is CAWIWGRASNTEPFL.

The chain has TRBV29-1 and TRBJ2-1, with 12 bases matching TRBD1. The CDR3 has 15 residues. V was pared by 7 bases and J by 8 bases, with 12 bases of the junction left unmatched. Germline-derived CDR1 and CDR2 are SQVTM and ANQGSEA. The CDR3 here is CSACIWGQGADEQFF. The DNA of the CDR3 is TGCAGCGCCTGCATCTGGGGACAGGGGGCTGATGAGCAGTTCTTC.

This chain links TRBV5-1 with TRBJ2-2, with TRBD1 matching over 9 bases. V gave up 1 base and J gave up 4 bases; unmatched junction bases: 2. Per the germline V gene, CDR1 is SGHRS and CDR2 is YFSETQ. This CDR3 region has 15 residues. CDR3 sequence (DNA): TGCGCCAGCAGCTTGAAGACAGGGGGCACCGGGGAGCTGTTTTTT. Its protein product is CASSLKTGGTGELFF. Filled out from reference TRBV5-1 and TRBJ2-2, the complete variable domain reads KAGVTQTPRYLIKTRGQQVTLSCSPISGHRSVSWYQQTPGQGLQFLFEYFSETQRNKGNFPGRFSGRQFSNSRSEMNVSTLELGDSALYLCASSLKTGGTGELFFGEGSRLTVL.

This clone was seen more than once but under ten times. This chain connects TRBV5-5 to TRBJ1-1; no reliable D call. Germline-derived CDR1 and CDR2 are SGHKS and YYEKEE (reference sequence). This CDR3 is 14 amino acids long. Trimming pared 2 bases from V and 2 bases from J, leaving 10 bases between. The CDR3 protein is CASSLRAGNTEAFF. The CDR3 DNA sequence: TGTGCCAGCAGCTTAAGAGCAGGTAACACTGAAGCTTTCTTT.

The chain joins TRBV7-8 to TRBJ2-1; 10 positions match TRBD2. Germline V CDR1 and CDR2: SGHVS, FQNEAQ. The CDR3 has 17 amino acids. Germline trimming cut 4 bases from V and 0 bases from J; bases unmatched to any gene: 6. This CDR3 reads CASSSRLAGSSYNEQFF. Written as DNA, the CDR3 is TGTGCCAGCAGCTCTCGACTAGCGGGCAGCTCCTACAATGAGCAGTTCTTC.

This clone was detected only a few times. Other DNA sequences in this sample translate to the same CDR3. The chain has TRBV11-1 and TRBJ1-1; D perhaps matches TRBD1 (6 bases). Trimming left V 0 bases short and J 5 bases short, with 10 bases between. The germline V gene encodes CDR1 SGHAT and CDR2 FQDESV (reference sequence). The CDR3 is made up of 14 amino acids. DNA for the CDR3: TGTGCCAGCAGCTTAGCGGGGGCGAGGACTGAAGCTTTCTTT. Protein product: CASSLAGARTEAFF.

The V call is TRBV4-1, the J call TRBJ2-1; 8 bases match TRBD2. Germline V gene sequence: CDR1 MGHRA, CDR2 YSYEKL. V lost 1 base and J lost 9; bases outside the gene matches: 14. The CDR3 sequence is 17 residues long. CDR3 residues: CASSQVDLGLVGSEQFF. The CDR3 nucleotides are TGCGCCAGCAGCCAAGTAGATTTGGGACTAGTTGGTAGTGAGCAGTTCTTC.

The V gene is TRBV6-1, the J gene TRBJ1-1; D might be TRBD1 (5 bases). CDR3 length: 13 residues. The germline CDR1 and CDR2 sequences are MNHNS and SASEGT. V shed 7 bases and J shed 2 bases, with 11 bases lying between them. The CDR3 DNA sequence: TGTGCCAGCAAAACAGGATCAAACACTGAAGCTTTCTTT. Amino acids: CASKTGSNTEAFF.

The chain links TRBV29-1 to TRBJ2-5, with 8 bases matching TRBD1. The V gene's germline CDR1 is SQVTM and CDR2 ANQGSEA. Trimming took 3 bases from V and 3 from J; bases not matched to a gene: 15. The CDR3 has 17 residues. CDR3 region: CSVDGVKGQATEETQYF. The CDR3 nucleotides read TGCAGCGTTGATGGGGTTAAGGGACAGGCGACCGAAGAGACCCAGTACTTC. Using reference TRBV29-1 and TRBJ2-5 for the parts outside the CDR3, the full variable domain is SAVISQKPSRDICQRGTSLTIQCQVDSQVTMMFWYRQQPGQSLTLIATANQGSEATYESGFVIDKFPISRPNLTFSTLTVSNMSPEDSSIYLCSVDGVKGQATEETQYFGPGTRLLVL.

A few counts support this clone. This chain connects TRBV6-5 to TRBJ2-3, with 7 bases that match TRBD2. V lost 4 bases to trimming and J lost 4 bases; unmatched junction nucleotides: 2. This CDR3 has 13 amino acids. Germline V lookup: CDR1 MNHEY, CDR2 SVGAGI. This CDR3 is CASSFGRADTQYF. The CDR3 region has the DNA TGTGCCAGCAGTTTTGGGAGGGCAGATACGCAGTATTTT.

This clone was counted only a few times. This specimen includes other DNA sequences encoding the same CDR3. This rearrangement joins TRBV27 to TRBJ1-4; perhaps TRBD1 as D (5 bases). V was pared by 6 bases and J by 4 bases, with 12 bases between. This CDR3 is 14 amino acids long. Germline CDR1 and CDR2: MNHEY and SMNVEV (reference sequence). Written as DNA, the CDR3 is TGTGCCAGCAGCCTACGGGGGTTTAATGAAAAACTGTTTTTT. This sequence encodes CASSLRGFNEKLFF.

The chain employs TRBV6-1 and TRBJ2-7, with a tentative D call TRBD1 (5 bases). CDR1 MNHNS and CDR2 SASEGT come from the germline V gene. This CDR3 spans 12 amino acids. V gave up 5 bases and J gave up 5 bases, with 10 bases separating them. CDR3 DNA: TGTGCCAGCAGTCTCAGGGTCAACGAGCAGTACTTC. This encodes CASSLRVNEQYF.

This clone was observed a handful of times. The same CDR3 also results from other DNA sequences found in this sample. The gene calls are TRBV18 and TRBJ1-1, with TRBD1 as a possible D gene (6 bases). Germline CDR1 KGHSH, CDR2 LQKENI. The CDR3 consists of 13 residues. Trimming cost V 6 bases and J 1 base, with 9 bases left between them. The CDR3 DNA reads TGTGCCAGCTCCCCGGGACAGAACACTGAAGCTTTCTTT. Translation: CASSPGQNTEAFF.

The chain employs TRBV28 and TRBJ2-7, with TRBD1 identical over 8 bases. The V and J ends lost 7 bases and 0 bases, in that order; junction bases with no gene match: 11. Germline CDR1 reads MDHEN; CDR2 reads SYDVKM. The CDR3 length is 16 residues. CDR3 amino acids: CASTRGRDRTSYEQYF. CDR3 nucleotide sequence: TGTGCCAGCACCAGAGGCCGGGACAGGACCTCCTACGAGCAGTACTTC.

This clone was found a few times. The chain links TRBV11-2 to TRBJ2-3; D unresolved. V lost 1 base, J lost 5 bases, and 7 bases lay in between. In germline, CDR1 is SGHAT, CDR2 FQNNGV. The CDR3 spans 13 residues. The CDR3: CASSLGVRDTQYF. The CDR3 DNA sequence: TGTGCCAGCAGCTTAGGAGTCCGAGATACGCAGTATTTT.

The chain joins TRBV19 to TRBJ1-3; 8 bases line up with TRBD1. Germline V CDR1 and CDR2: LNHDA, SQIVND (reference sequence). Trimming cost V 5 bases and J 1 base; bases outside gene matches: 7. This CDR3 comprises 16 residues. CDR3 residues: CASSPPRQGSGNTIYF. CDR3 coding DNA: TGTGCCAGTAGTCCCCCCCGACAGGGGTCTGGAAACACCATATATTTT.

This chain links TRBV5-1 with TRBJ1-1, with D unresolved. CDR1 SGHRS and CDR2 YFSETQ come from the germline V gene. The V gene lost 5 bases and the J gene lost 0 bases, with 8 bases spanning the gap. CDR3 length equals 13 residues. CDR3 protein: CASSGPMNTEAFF. The CDR3 DNA reads TGCGCCAGCAGTGGGCCCATGAACACTGAAGCTTTCTTT.

The chain recombines TRBV30 with TRBJ2-5, with TRBD2 matching over 8 bases. TRBJ2-7 explains the end of the DNA better; the J call may be wrong. This CDR3 comprises 16 residues. Per the germline V gene, CDR1 is GTSNPN and CDR2 is SVGIG (reference sequence). CDR3 in amino acids: CAWSVLGSGASYEQYF. The CDR3 DNA reads TGTGCCTGGAGTGTACTCGGTAGCGGGGCGTCCTACGAGCAGTACTTC.

The gene calls are TRBV7-2 and TRBJ2-1; 7 bases map to TRBD1. Trimming at V came to 2 bases and at J to 8 bases, leaving 9 bases not matched to a gene. Germline V gene sequence: CDR1 SGHTA, CDR2 FQGNSA. The length of the CDR3 is 15 residues. CDR3 in amino acids: CASSLRDRAVYEQFF. The DNA for the CDR3 is TGTGCCAGCAGCTTACGAGACAGGGCAGTTTATGAGCAGTTCTTC.

The sample holds a few counts of this clone. The rearrangement links TRBV6-5 to TRBJ2-3, with 7 bases identical to TRBD1. CDR1 is MNHEY, CDR2 SVGAGI, per germline. The CDR3 consists of 15 residues. Trimming removed 11 bases from V and 4 bases from J; junction bases left unmatched: 15. CDR3 residues: CAAGAGTAFPDTQYF. CDR3 nucleotides: TGTGCCGCAGGGGCCGGGACAGCTTTCCCAGATACGCAGTATTTT.

The V and J genes are TRBV7-2 and TRBJ1-1; 7 bases align to TRBD1. The V gene's germline CDR1 is SGHTA and CDR2 FQGNSA. With 0 bases clipped from V and 3 bases from J, the junction kept 7 bases outside the gene matches. The CDR3 consists of 16 residues. The CDR3 is CASSLAATGWDTEAFF. CDR3 in DNA: TGTGCCAGCAGCTTAGCCGCGACAGGGTGGGACACTGAAGCTTTCTTT.

This clone has just a few counts. The CDR3 bases are TGCGCCAGCAGCCAAATGACGCGGGGGTCCTACGAGCAGTACTTC. This sequence encodes CASSQMTRGSYEQYF. The rearrangement joins TRBV4-3 to TRBJ2-7, with 7 nucleotides matching TRBD2. V was pared by 2 bases and J by 1 base, with 5 bases of the junction left unmatched. There are 15 residues in the CDR3. The germline V gene has CDR1 LGHNA and CDR2 YSLEER.

The rearrangement uses TRBV11-2 and TRBJ2-2, with 7 bases aligning to TRBD1. The germline V gene has CDR1 SGHAT and CDR2 FQNNGV. The trim removed 5 bases at V and 1 base at J, leaving 4 bases unmatched. The CDR3 contains 15 residues. CDR3 nucleotides: TGTGCCAGCAGCCAAAGACAGGGGAACACCGGGGAGCTGTTTTTT. The encoded protein is CASSQRQGNTGELFF.